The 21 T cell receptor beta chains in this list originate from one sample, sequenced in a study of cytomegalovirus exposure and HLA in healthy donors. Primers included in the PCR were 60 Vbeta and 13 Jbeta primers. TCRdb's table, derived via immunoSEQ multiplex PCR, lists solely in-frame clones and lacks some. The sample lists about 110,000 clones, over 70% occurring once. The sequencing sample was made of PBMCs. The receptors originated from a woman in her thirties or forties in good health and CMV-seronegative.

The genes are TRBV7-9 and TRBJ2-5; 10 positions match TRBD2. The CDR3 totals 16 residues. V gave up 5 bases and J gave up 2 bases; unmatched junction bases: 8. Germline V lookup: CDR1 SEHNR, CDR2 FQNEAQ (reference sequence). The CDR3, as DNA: TGTGCCAGCAGCCCCCCAGCGGGGGGGTATCAAGAGACCCAGTACTTC. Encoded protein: CASSPPAGGYQETQYF.

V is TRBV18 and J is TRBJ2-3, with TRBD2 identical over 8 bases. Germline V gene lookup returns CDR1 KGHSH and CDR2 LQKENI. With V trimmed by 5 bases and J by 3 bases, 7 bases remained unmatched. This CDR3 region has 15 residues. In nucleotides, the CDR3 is TGTGCCAGCTCATACTCCCGGGGGGGTACAGATACGCAGTATTTT. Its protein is CASSYSRGGTDTQYF.

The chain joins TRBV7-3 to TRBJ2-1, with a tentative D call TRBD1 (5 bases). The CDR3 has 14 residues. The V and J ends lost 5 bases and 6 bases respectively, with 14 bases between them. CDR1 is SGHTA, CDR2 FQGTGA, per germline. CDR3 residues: CASSPPGRINEQFF. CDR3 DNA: TGTGCCAGCAGCCCCCCAGGGCGTATCAATGAGCAGTTCTTC.

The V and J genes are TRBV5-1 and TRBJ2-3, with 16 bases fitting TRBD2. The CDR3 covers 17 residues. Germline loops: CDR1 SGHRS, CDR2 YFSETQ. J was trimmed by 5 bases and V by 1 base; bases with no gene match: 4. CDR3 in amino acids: CASSLTGLAGGKDTQYF. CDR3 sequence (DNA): TGCGCCAGCAGCTTGACGGGACTAGCGGGGGGGAAAGATACGCAGTATTTT.

CDR3 sequence reads: CASSPSNRVNEKLFF. The CDR3 DNA sequence: TGCGCCAGCAGCCCCTCAAACAGGGTTAATGAAAAACTGTTTTTT. This chain connects TRBV4-3 to TRBJ1-4, with TRBD1 as a possible D gene (6 bases). Germline CDR1 is LGHNA and CDR2 is YSLEER. The CDR3 has 15 residues. V lost 4 bases, J lost 4 bases, and 13 bases lay in between.

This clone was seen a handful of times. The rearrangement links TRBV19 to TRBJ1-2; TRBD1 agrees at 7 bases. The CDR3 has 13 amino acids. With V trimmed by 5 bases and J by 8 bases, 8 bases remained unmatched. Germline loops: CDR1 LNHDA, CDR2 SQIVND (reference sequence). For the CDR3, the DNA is TGTGCCAGTAGTGTCCGGGACAGAAGAGGCTACACCTTC. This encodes CASSVRDRRGYTF. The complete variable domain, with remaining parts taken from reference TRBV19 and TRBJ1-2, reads DGGITQSPKYLFRKEGQNVTLSCEQNLNHDAMYWYRQDPGQGLRLIYYSQIVNDFQKGDIAEGYSVSREKKESFPLTVTSAQKNPTAFYLCASSVRDRRGYTFGSGTRLTVV.

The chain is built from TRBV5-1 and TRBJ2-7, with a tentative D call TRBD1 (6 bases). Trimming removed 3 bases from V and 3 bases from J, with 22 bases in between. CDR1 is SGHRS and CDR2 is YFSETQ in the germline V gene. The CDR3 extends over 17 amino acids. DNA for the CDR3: TGCGCCAGCAGCTGGGGGCTCGAGGTAGGGGCTGGCTACGAGCAGTACTTC. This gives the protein CASSWGLEVGAGYEQYF.

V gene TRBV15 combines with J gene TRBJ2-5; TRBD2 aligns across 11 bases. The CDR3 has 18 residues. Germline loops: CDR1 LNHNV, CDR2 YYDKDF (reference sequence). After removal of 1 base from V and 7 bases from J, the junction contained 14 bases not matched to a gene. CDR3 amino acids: CATSRGKGSGGALVTQYF. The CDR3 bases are TGTGCCACCAGCAGAGGGAAAGGTAGCGGGGGGGCCTTAGTGACCCAGTACTTC.

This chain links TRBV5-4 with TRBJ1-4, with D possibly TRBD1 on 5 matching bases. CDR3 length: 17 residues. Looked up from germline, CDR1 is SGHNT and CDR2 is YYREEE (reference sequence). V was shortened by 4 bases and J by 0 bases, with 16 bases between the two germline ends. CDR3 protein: CASSVRKRGTTNEKLFF. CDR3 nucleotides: TGTGCCAGCAGCGTTCGGAAAAGGGGTACAACTAATGAAAAACTGTTTTTT.

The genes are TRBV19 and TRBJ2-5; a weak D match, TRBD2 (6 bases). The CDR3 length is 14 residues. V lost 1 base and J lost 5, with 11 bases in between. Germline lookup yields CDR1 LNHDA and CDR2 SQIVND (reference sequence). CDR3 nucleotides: TGTGCCAGTAGTATAGGCGGGAAATGGGAGACCCAGTACTTC. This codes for CASSIGGKWETQYF.

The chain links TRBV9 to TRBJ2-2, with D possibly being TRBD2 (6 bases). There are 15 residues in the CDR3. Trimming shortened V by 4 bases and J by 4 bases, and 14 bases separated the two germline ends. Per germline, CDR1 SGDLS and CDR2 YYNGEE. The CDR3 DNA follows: TGTGCCAGCAGCTTACGACTAGTCGGCACCGGGGAGCTGTTTTTT. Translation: CASSLRLVGTGELFF.

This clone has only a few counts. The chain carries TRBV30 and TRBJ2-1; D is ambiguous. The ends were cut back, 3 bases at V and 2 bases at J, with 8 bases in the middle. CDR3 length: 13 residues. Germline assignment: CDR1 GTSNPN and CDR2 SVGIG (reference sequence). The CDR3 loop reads CAWSLATYNEQFF. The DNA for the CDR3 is TGTGCCTGGAGCTTAGCAACCTACAATGAGCAGTTCTTC. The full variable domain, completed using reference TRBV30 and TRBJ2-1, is SQTIHQWPATLVQPVGSPLSLECTVEGTSNPNLYWYRQAAGRGLQLLFYSVGIGQISSEVPQNLSASRPQDRQFILSSKKLLLSDSGFYLCAWSLATYNEQFFGPGTRLTVL.

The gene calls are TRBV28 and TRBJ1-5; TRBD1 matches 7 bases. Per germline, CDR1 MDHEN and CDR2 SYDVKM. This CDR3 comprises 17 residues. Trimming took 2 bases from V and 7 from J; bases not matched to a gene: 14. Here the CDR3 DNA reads TGTGCCAGCAGTTTACCAACCTACCGGACAGGCGGCCAGCCCCAGCATTTT. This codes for CASSLPTYRTGGQPQHF.

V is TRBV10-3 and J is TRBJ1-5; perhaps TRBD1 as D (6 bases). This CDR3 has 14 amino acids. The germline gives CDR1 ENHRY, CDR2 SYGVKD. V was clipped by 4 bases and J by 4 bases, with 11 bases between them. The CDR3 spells CAISGGGRNQPQHF. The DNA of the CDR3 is TGTGCCATCAGTGGCGGGGGGCGGAATCAGCCCCAGCATTTT.

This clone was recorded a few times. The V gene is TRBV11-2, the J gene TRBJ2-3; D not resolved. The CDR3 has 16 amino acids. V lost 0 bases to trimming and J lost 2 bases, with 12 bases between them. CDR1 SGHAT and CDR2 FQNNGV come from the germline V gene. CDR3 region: CASSLEFSLITDTQYF. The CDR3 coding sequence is TGTGCCAGCAGCTTAGAGTTTTCTCTTATCACAGATACGCAGTATTTT. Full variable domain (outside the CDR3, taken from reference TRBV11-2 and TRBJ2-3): EAGVAQSPRYKIIEKRQSVAFWCNPISGHATLYWYQQILGQGPKLLIQFQNNGVVDDSQLPKDRFSAERLKGVDSTLKIQPAKLEDSAVYLCASSLEFSLITDTQYFGPGTRLTVL.

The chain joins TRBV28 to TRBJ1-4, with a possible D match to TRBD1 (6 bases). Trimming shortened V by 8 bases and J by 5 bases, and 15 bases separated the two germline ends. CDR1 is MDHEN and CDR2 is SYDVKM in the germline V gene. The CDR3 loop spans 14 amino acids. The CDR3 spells CASETGTKNEKLFF. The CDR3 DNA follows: TGTGCCAGCGAAACCGGGACAAAGAATGAAAAACTGTTTTTT.

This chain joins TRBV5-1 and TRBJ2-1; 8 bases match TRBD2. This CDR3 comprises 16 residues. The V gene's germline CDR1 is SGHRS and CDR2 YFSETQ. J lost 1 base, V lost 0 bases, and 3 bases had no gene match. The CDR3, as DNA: TGCGCCAGCAGCTTGGCCAGCGGGAGTTCCTACAATGAGCAGTTCTTC. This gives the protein CASSLASGSSYNEQFF.

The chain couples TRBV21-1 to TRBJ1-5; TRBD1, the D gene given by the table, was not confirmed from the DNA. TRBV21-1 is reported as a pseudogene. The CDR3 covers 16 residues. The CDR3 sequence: CASSTYDRGWSRAQHF. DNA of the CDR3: TGTGCCAGCAGCACTTATGACAGGGGATGGTCCCGGGCCCAGCATTTT.

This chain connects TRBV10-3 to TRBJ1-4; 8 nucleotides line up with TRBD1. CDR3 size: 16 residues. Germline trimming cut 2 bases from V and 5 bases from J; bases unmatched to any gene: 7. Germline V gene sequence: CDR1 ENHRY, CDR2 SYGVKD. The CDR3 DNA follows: TGTGCCATCAGTGAGGGGTCAGGGGGCGTGAATGAAAAACTGTTTTTT. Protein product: CAISEGSGGVNEKLFF.

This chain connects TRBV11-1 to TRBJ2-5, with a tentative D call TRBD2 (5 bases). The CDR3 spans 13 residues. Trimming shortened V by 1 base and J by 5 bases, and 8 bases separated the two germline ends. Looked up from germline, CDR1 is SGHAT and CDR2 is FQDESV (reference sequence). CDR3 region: CASSLGERETQYF. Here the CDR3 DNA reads TGTGCCAGCAGCTTAGGCGAGCGGGAGACCCAGTACTTC. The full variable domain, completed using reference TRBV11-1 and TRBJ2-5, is EAEVAQSPRYKITEKSQAVAFWCDPISGHATLYWYRQILGQGPELLVQFQDESVVDDSQLPKDRFSAERLKGVDSTLKIQPAELGDSAMYLCASSLGERETQYFGPGTRLLVL.

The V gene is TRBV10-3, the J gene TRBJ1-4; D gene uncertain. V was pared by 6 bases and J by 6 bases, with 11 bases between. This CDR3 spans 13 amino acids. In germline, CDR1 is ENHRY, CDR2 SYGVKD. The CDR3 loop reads CAIRGLAHEKLFF. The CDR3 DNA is TGTGCCATCAGGGGCTTGGCCCATGAAAAACTGTTTTTT.